Included here is one T cell receptor beta chain sequence, with context. This sample was taken from a study of blood T cell repertoires in COVID-19. Across the whole study: The origin of the acute and convalescent COVID-19 samples was the United States, Italy and Spain.

Authors' analysis steps: Reference gene primer amplification gave nucleated cell count estimates. Data came from immunoSEQ multiplex PCR; TCRdb stores just in-frame clones and leaves some out. V and J calls and clone size are given by that table; D and trimming were obtained from the DNA. Counted here are 300,000 or so clones, 90% occurring once; the ten biggest clones make up 2.6%. CDR1 is MNHEY, CDR2 SVGEGT, per germline. This CDR3 region has 19 residues. V was pared by 0 bases and J by 1 base, with 19 bases between. Enrollees, about 18 to 90 years old, lived in approximately 24 US areas. J is TRBJ1-5 and V is TRBV6-2 or TRBV6-3, with D tentatively TRBD1 (5 bases). Sequenced sample: PBMCs or T cells enriched from blood (not recorded which). The TCR originated in a man aged 55 to 70 who had recovered from COVID-19. The CDR3 region is CASSYSIGPGMSSNQPQHF. The CDR3 coding sequence is TGTGCCAGCAGTTACTCGATAGGCCCAGGGATGAGCAGCAATCAGCCCCAGCATTTT.